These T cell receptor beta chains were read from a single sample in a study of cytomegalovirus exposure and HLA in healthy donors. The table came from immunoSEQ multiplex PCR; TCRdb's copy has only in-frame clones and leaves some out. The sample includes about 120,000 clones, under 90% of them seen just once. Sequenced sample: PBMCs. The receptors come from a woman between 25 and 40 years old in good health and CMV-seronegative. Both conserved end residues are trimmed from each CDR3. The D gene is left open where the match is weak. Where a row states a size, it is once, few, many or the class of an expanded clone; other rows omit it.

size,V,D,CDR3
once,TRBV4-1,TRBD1,ASSQGQGRTEAF
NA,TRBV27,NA,ASSLKGGGATYEQY
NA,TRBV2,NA,ASSERTVAIVSGGANVLT
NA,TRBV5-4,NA,ASSGERDLRGYT
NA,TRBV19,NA,ASSIGGVYDYT
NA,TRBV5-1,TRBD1,ASSLGTGASTDTQY
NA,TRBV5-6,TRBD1,ASSWGTAQETQY
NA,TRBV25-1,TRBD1,ASMGQGIGKLF
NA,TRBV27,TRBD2,ASSGNWAGVHNEQF
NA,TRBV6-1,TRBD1,ASSEVDTGAGYT
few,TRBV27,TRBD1,ASSRFGQGAFEQY
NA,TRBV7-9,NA,ASSLARGYPHEQY
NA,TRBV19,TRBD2,ASSPPGRESNEQY
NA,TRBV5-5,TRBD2,ASSSSRLAGVNNEQF
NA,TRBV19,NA,ASIGYYGYT
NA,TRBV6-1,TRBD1,ASSEQTGIETQY
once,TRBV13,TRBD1,ASSFGGQGQEQY
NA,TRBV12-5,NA,ASAWQRAYEQY
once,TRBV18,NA,ASSPGLRDEQY
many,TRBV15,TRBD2,ATSRELAGGTDTQY
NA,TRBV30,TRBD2,AWSAGLAGMYEQF
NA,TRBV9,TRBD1,ASSPWDSSYEQY
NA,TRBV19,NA,ASSSLLVGGETQY
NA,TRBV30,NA,AWTEGGSSSPLH
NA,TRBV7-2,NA,ASSKAGSSGNTIY
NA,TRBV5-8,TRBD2,ASSSGLAGSTDTQY
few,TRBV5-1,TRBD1,ASSFGDREYEQY
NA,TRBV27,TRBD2,ASSRLGGGVNEQF
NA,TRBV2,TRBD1,ASRESRVSTGTQY
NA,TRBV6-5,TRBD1,ASSYTDRVEQF
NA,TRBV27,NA,ASSQEGEQY
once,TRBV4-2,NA,ASSPSIRDSPAAGYT
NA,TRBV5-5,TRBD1,ASRGDRVNIQY
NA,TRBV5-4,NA,ASSLAGANTIY
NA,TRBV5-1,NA,ASSLNLNSGTEAF
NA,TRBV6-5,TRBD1,ASSYLGQGFTDTQY
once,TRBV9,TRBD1,ASSVTGAYGYT
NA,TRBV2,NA,ASRTERGYQETQY
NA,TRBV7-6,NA,ASSLTDNEQF
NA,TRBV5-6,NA,ASSGHTMNTEAF
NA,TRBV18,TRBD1,ASSQQGNNQPQH
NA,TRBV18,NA,ASSPLRMDTEAF
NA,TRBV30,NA,AWYPPGGSNQPQH
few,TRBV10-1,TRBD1,ASSEQGAYEQY
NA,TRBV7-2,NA,ASSDIGGAREKLF
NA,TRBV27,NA,ATGDNFRGEQY